These 5 T cell receptor beta chains came from one sample sequenced in a study of tumor and adjacent non-tumor tissue in lung cancer. The library came from three nested PCR rounds adapted from ARM-PCR protocols. TCRdb redid the calling of the multiplex PCR reads with MiXCR, one entry per CDR3 protein. The table records approximately 150,000 distinct CDR3 sequences, approximately 66% of them present only once. RNA was extracted from bulk tissue without any cell sorting. Sample: lung tumor tissue. The receptors originated from a man aged 60 to 69 with small cell lung cancer.

The chain is built from TRBV20-1 and TRBJ2-3, with D possibly being TRBD1 or TRBD2 (5 bases each). The CDR3 spans 16 residues. Trimming removed 4 bases from V and 5 bases from J, with 22 bases in between. CDR1 DFQATT and CDR2 SNEGSKA come from the germline V gene (reference sequence). CDR3 in amino acids: CSATTGASRWRDTQYF. The CDR3 DNA reads TGCAGTGCTACGACCGGGGCTAGCAGGTGGAGAGATACGCAGTATTTT.

Worth noting for this clonotype: Its ends do not fully match the called genes, so a read error is possible. This chain links TRBV6-5 with TRBJ2-7; 7 bases are a match to TRBD1. CDR3 length equals 15 residues. The germline CDR1 and CDR2 sequences are MNHEY and SVGAGI. The CDR3: CDSSPRQGRSYEQCF. The CDR3 DNA sequence: TGTGACAGCAGCCCAAGACAGGGAAGGTCCTACGAGCAGTGCTTC.

This clonotype was counted only a few times. The rearrangement joins TRBV5-5 to TRBJ2-7, with 9 positions matching TRBD2. Germline lookup yields CDR1 SGHKS and CDR2 YYEKEE (reference sequence). The junction had 11 bases not matched to a gene; V was cut back by 4 bases and J by 3 bases. The CDR3 has 16 amino acids. The CDR3 DNA sequence: TGTGCCAGCAGCCCCTCCTCCGGGACTAGCTACTACGAGCAGTACTTC. Protein: CASSPSSGTSYYEQYF. The whole variable domain, remainder taken from reference TRBV5-5 and TRBJ2-7, is DAGVTQSPTHLIKTRGQQVTLRCSPISGHKSVSWYQQVLGQGPQFIFQYYEKEERGRGNFPDRFSARQFPNYSSELNVNALLLGDSALYLCASSPSSGTSYYEQYFGPGTRLTVT.

This clonotype was detected a few times. The V call is TRBV5-1, the J call TRBJ1-6; perhaps TRBD1 as D (5 bases). This CDR3 comprises 14 residues. Trimming removed 4 bases from V and 9 bases from J, with 14 bases in between. CDR1 SGHRS and CDR2 YFSETQ come from the germline V gene. The CDR3 here is CASSRGVEGSPLHF. The CDR3 DNA reads as TGCGCCAGCAGCCGAGGGGTTGAGGGTTCACCCCTCCACTTT.

As concerns this clonotype: Since the CDR3 does not end with the conserved phenylalanine or tryptophan, this likely comes from a read error. This rearrangement joins TRBV6-1 to TRBJ2-7; the D is unclear. The length of the CDR3 is 12 residues. Germline V gene lookup returns CDR1 MNHNS and CDR2 SASEGT. The ends were cut back, 6 bases at V and 7 bases at J, with 13 bases in the middle. CDR3 sequence (DNA): TGTGCCAGCAGGGACGGAGCCGTGGAGCAGTACATC. Protein sequence: CASRDGAVEQYI.